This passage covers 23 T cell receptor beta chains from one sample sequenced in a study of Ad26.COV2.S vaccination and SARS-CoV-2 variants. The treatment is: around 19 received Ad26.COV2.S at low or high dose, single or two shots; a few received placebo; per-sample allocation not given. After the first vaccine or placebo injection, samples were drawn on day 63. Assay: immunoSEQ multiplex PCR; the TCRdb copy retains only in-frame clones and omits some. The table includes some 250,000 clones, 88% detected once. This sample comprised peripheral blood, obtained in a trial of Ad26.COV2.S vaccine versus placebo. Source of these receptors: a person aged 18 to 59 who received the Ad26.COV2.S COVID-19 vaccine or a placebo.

The CDR3 reads CASTTGSQPQHF. The CDR3, as DNA: TGTGCCAGTACCACAGGGTCTCAGCCCCAGCATTTT. This chain joins TRBV19 and TRBJ1-5; a possible D gene is TRBD1 (6 bases). Trimming took 7 bases from V and 6 from J, leaving 10 bases between them. This CDR3 is built from 12 residues. Germline V gene data show CDR1 as LNHDA and CDR2 as SQIVND (reference sequence). Filled out from reference TRBV19 and TRBJ1-5, the complete variable domain reads DGGITQSPKYLFRKEGQNVTLSCEQNLNHDAMYWYRQDPGQGLRLIYYSQIVNDFQKGDIAEGYSVSREKKESFPLTVTSAQKNPTAFYLCASTTGSQPQHFGDGTRLSIL.

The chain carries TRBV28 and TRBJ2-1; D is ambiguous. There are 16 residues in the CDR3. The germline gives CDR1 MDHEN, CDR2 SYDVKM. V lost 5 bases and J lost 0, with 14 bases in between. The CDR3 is CASSPISLSSYNEQFF. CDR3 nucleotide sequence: TGTGCCAGCAGTCCCATATCTTTGAGCTCCTACAATGAGCAGTTCTTC.

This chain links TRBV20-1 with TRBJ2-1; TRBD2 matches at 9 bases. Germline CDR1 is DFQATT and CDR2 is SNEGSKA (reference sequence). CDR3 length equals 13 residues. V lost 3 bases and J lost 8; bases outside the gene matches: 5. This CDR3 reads CSASSGRGYEQFF. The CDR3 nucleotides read TGCAGTGCTAGTAGCGGGAGAGGCTATGAGCAGTTCTTC.

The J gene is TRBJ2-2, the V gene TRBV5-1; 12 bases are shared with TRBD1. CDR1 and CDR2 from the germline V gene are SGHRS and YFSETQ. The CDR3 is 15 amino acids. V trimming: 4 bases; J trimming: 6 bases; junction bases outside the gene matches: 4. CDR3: CASSGGQGAPGELFF. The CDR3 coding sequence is TGCGCCAGCAGCGGGGGACAGGGGGCTCCCGGGGAGCTGTTTTTT. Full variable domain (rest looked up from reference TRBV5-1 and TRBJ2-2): KAGVTQTPRYLIKTRGQQVTLSCSPISGHRSVSWYQQTPGQGLQFLFEYFSETQRNKGNFPGRFSGRQFSNSRSEMNVSTLELGDSALYLCASSGGQGAPGELFFGEGSRLTVL.

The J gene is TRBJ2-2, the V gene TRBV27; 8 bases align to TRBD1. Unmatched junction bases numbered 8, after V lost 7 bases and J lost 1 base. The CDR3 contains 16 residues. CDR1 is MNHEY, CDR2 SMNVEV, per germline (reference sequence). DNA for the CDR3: TGTGCCAGCACCCACCGCGGGACAGGGAACACCGGGGAGCTGTTTTTT. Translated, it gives CASTHRGTGNTGELFF.

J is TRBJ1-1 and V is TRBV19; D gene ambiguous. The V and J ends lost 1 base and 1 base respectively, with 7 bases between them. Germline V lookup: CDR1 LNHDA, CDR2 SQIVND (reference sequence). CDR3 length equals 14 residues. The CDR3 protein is CASSIGPANTEAFF. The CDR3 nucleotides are TGTGCCAGTAGTATAGGGCCAGCGAACACTGAAGCTTTCTTT.

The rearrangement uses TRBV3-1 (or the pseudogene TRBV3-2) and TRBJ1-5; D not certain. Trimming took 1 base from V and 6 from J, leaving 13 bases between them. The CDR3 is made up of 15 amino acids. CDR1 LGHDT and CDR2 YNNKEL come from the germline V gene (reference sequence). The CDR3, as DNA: TGTGCCAGCAGCCAAGGACCGGCCCTCAGTCAGCCCCAGCATTTT. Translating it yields CASSQGPALSQPQHF.

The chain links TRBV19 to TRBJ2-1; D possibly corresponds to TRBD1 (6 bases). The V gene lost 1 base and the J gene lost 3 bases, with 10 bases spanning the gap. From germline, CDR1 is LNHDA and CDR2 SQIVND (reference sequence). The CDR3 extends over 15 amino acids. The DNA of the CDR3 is TGTGCCAGTAGTATAGGGGCAGGGGACTACAATGAGCAGTTCTTC. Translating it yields CASSIGAGDYNEQFF.

CDR3 coding DNA: TGTGCCAGCAGCGTAGGACAGGGCACGGGGTACGAGCAGTACTTC. Protein: CASSVGQGTGYEQYF. The J gene is TRBJ2-7, the V gene TRBV9; 7 bases fit TRBD1. The V gene end was trimmed by 0 bases and the J gene end by 4 bases; junction bases not matched to a gene: 7. Per the germline V gene, CDR1 is SGDLS and CDR2 is YYNGEE. There are 15 residues in the CDR3.

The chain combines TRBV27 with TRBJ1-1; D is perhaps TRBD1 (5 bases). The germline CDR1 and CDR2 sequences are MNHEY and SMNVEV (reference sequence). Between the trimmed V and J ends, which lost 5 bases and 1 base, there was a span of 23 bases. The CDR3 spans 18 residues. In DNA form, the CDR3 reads TGTGCCAGCAGTCCCCCCGGACTTGCAGGGAAACAGAACACTGAAGCTTTCTTT. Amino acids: CASSPPGLAGKQNTEAFF.

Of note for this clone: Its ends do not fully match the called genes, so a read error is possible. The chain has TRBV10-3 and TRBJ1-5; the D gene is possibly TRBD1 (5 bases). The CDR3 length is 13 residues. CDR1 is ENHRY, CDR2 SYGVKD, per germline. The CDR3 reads CTISGDVGQPQHF. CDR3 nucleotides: TGTACCATCAGTGGGGACGTGGGTCAGCCCCAGCATTTT.

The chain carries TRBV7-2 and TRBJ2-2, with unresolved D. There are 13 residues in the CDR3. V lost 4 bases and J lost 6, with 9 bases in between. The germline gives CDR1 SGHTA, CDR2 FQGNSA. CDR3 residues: CASSSQPAGELFF. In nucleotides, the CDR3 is TGTGCCAGCAGCTCACAGCCCGCCGGGGAGCTGTTTTTT.

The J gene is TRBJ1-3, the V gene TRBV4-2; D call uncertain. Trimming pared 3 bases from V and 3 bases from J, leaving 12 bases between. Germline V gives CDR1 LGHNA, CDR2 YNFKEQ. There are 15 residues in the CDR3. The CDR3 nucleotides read TGTGCCAGCAGCCAGAGGACGGGTCTTGGAAACACCATATATTTT. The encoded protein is CASSQRTGLGNTIYF.

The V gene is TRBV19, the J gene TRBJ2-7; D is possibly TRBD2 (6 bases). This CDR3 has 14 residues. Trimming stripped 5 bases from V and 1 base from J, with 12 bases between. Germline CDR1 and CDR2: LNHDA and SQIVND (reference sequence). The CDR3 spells CASSRGLTSYEQYF. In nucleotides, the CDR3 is TGTGCCAGTAGTCGGGGACTCACTTCCTACGAGCAGTACTTC.

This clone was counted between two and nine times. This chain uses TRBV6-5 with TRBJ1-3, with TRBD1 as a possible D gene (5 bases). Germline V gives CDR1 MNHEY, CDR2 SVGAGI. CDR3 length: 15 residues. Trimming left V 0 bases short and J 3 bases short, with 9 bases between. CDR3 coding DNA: TGTGCCAGCAGTTACTCGACCAGGGATGGAAACACCATATATTTT. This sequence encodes CASSYSTRDGNTIYF.

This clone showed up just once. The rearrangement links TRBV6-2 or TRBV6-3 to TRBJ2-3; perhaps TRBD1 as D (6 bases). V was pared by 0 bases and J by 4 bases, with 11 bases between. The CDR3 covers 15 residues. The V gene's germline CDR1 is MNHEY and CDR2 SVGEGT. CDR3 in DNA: TGTGCCAGCAGTTACTCGAGGGGGATCCCAGATACGCAGTATTTT. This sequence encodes CASSYSRGIPDTQYF.

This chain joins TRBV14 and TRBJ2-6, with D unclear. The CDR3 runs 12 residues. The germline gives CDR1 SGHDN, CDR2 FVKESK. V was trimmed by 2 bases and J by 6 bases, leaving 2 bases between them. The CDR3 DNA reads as TGTGCCAGCAGCCAAACGGCCAACGTCCTGACTTTC. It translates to CASSQTANVLTF.

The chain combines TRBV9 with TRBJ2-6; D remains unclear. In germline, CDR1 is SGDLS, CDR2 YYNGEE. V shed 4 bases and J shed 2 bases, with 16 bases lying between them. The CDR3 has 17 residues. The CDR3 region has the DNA TGTGCCAGCAGCCCCTCCCCGCTAGACGCTGGGGCCAACGTCCTGACTTTC. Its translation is CASSPSPLDAGANVLTF.

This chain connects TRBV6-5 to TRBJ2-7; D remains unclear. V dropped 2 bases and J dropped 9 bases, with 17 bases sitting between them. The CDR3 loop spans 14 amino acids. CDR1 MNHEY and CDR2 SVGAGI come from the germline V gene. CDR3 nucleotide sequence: TGTGCCAGCAGTTACGGACCGCTTGAGACTGGGCAGTACTTC. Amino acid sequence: CASSYGPLETGQYF.

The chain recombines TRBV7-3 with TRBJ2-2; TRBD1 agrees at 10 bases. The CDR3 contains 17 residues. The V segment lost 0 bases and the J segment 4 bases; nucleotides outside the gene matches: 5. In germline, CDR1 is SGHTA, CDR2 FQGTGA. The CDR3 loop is CASSLTRDRGITGELFF. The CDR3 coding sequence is TGTGCCAGCAGCTTAACCCGGGACAGGGGTATCACCGGGGAGCTGTTTTTT.

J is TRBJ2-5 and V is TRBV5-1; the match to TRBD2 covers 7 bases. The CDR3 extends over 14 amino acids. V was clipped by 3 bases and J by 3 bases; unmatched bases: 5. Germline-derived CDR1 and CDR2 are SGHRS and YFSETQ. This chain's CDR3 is CASSYLGGEETQYF. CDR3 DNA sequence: TGCGCCAGCAGCTACCTTGGGGGGGAAGAGACCCAGTACTTC.

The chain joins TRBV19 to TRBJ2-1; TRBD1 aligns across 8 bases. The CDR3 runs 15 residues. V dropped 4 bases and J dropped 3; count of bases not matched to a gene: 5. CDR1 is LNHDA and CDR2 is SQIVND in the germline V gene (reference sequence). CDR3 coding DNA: TGTGCCAGTAGTACCGGACAGGGTTTCTACAATGAGCAGTTCTTC. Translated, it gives CASSTGQGFYNEQFF.

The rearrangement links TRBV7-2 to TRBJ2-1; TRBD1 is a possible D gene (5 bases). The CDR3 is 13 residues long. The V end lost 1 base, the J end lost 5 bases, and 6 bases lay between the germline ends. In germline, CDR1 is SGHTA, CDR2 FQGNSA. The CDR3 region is CASSLGQNNEQFF. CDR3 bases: TGTGCCAGCAGCTTAGGACAGAACAATGAGCAGTTCTTC.